This passage covers 5 T cell receptor beta chains from one sample sequenced in a study of shared clonotypes between healthy human individuals. Using immunoSEQ multiplex PCR, the repertoire was profiled, and TCRdb retains in-frame clones only, with some absent. The data show 2 million or so clones, approximately 95% seen once. The sequenced material came from naive CD4+ T cells sorted from blood. Subset of the sample: CD45RA+ positively selected. The receptor source for this set is a man aged 18-30 years in good health.

The V gene is TRBV18, the J gene TRBJ1-1, with 7 positions matching TRBD1. Germline CDR1 reads KGHSH; CDR2 reads LQKENI. The CDR3 sequence is 16 residues long. The V gene end was trimmed by 3 bases and the J gene end by 1 base; junction bases not matched to a gene: 8. The CDR3 DNA reads TGTGCCAGCTCACCGAAAACAGGGGCCCAGAACACTGAAGCTTTCTTT. Amino acid sequence: CASSPKTGAQNTEAFF.

In its sample, this clone was seen once. The chain carries TRBV6-5 and TRBJ1-1, with 8 bases matching TRBD1. This CDR3 spans 14 amino acids. Germline lookup yields CDR1 MNHEY and CDR2 SVGAGI. V was pared by 6 bases and J by 5 bases, with 8 bases of the junction left unmatched. CDR3 residues: CASRMAGGRTEAFF. The CDR3 region has the DNA TGTGCCAGCAGGATGGCAGGGGGCAGGACTGAAGCTTTCTTT.

The sample holds one count of this clone. The J gene is TRBJ1-4, the V gene TRBV6-5, with 7 nucleotides matching TRBD1. V was clipped by 6 bases and J by 6 bases; unmatched bases: 4. Germline V gives CDR1 MNHEY, CDR2 SVGAGI. The CDR3 runs 13 residues. CDR3 sequence reads: CASRRGLDEKLFF. DNA for the CDR3: TGTGCCAGCAGAAGGGGGCTGGATGAAAAACTGTTTTTT.

This clone was recorded once. This chain uses TRBV19 with TRBJ1-6; the D gene is possibly TRBD1 (5 bases). V lost 5 bases, J lost 13 bases, and 15 bases lay in between. The CDR3 sequence is 13 residues long. Per the germline V gene, CDR1 is LNHDA and CDR2 is SQIVND (reference sequence). The DNA for the CDR3 is TGTGCCAGTAGTGTACCTTCTGGGGGGCCCCTCCACTTT. It translates to CASSVPSGGPLHF.

This chain links TRBV5-1 with TRBJ2-7; D is perhaps TRBD2 (7 bases). The germline V gene has CDR1 SGHRS and CDR2 YFSETQ. V shed 0 bases and J shed 4 bases, with 11 bases lying between them. CDR3 length: 14 residues. Here the CDR3 DNA reads TGCGCCAGCAGCTTGGGCGGGGGCCGGTACGAGCAGTACTTC. Its translation: CASSLGGGRYEQYF.